These 18 T cell receptor beta chains originate from one sample sequenced in a study of control samples from healthy donors and cancer patients (dated by TCRdb to between 2020 and 2021). The library was built by means of the immunoSEQ multiplex PCR assay. As stored in TCRdb, this immuneACCESS dataset retains in-frame rearrangements with V and J assigned. A fraction of the clones does not appear; measured against another copy, unresolved V genes explain less than half of the discrepancy, and the remainder lacks a known reason. The sample contains about 55,000 clones, approximately 95% of them found a single time. The biggest ten clones account for 1.1% of the sample. The sample taken for sequencing was blood. The origin of the receptors is a woman in her late teens or twenties in good health.

The chain combines TRBV9 with TRBJ2-5; D is uncertain. The CDR3 totals 15 residues. V dropped 0 bases and J dropped 1 base, with 10 bases sitting between them. Germline CDR1 and CDR2: SGDLS and YYNGEE. CDR3 nucleotides: TGTGCCAGCAGCGTAGACGGAGCAGGCCAAGAGACCCAGTACTTC. Its protein product is CASSVDGAGQETQYF.

The genes are TRBV7-9 and TRBJ2-7; D not certain. Germline V CDR1 and CDR2: SEHNR, FQNEAQ (reference sequence). V was clipped by 1 base and J by 2 bases, with 6 bases between them. There are 13 residues in the CDR3. The chain's CDR3 is CASSLGRTYEQYF. CDR3 sequence (DNA): TGTGCCAGCAGCTTAGGCAGGACCTACGAGCAGTACTTC.

The chain has TRBV15 and TRBJ2-3; 9 bases fit TRBD1. Germline V lookup: CDR1 LNHNV, CDR2 YYDKDF (reference sequence). The CDR3 is 16 residues long. J lost 3 bases, V lost 2 bases, and 6 bases had no gene match. This CDR3 reads CATSRPGQGKTDTQYF. CDR3 bases: TGTGCCACCAGCAGACCGGGACAGGGAAAAACAGATACGCAGTATTTT.

The rearrangement links TRBV6-5 to TRBJ1-2; 7 bases map to TRBD1. The CDR3 extends over 13 amino acids. The J segment lost 6 bases and the V segment lost 5 bases, leaving 6 bases of the junction unmatched. The germline CDR1 and CDR2 sequences are MNHEY and SVGAGI. CDR3 nucleotide sequence: TGTGCCAGCAGTAACCGGGACAGACATGGCTACACCTTC. Its translation is CASSNRDRHGYTF.

The chain couples TRBV10-2 to TRBJ2-3; weak D call: TRBD2 (5 bases). Germline loops: CDR1 WSHSY, CDR2 SAAADI. This CDR3 has 15 residues. V gave up 6 bases and J gave up 5 bases, with 18 bases separating them. The CDR3 spells CASRARSGSEDTQYF. The DNA of the CDR3 is TGCGCCAGCAGGGCCCGGTCGGGGTCGGAAGATACGCAGTATTTT.

This sequence joins TRBV5-8 and TRBJ1-1; no reliable D call. CDR3 size: 15 residues. Germline V CDR1 and CDR2: SGHTS, YDEGEE. V was shortened by 3 bases and J by 5 bases, with 17 bases between the two germline ends. CDR3 nucleotide sequence: TGTGCCAGCAGCTCGCCACCCCGAGGTGGGACTGAAGCTTTCTTT. This sequence encodes CASSSPPRGGTEAFF.

The chain carries TRBV11-3 and TRBJ2-4; 8 bases match TRBD1. The germline gives CDR1 SGHNT, CDR2 YENEEA. V was pared by 5 bases and J by 7 bases, with 10 bases of the junction left unmatched. This CDR3 region has 15 residues. The DNA of the CDR3 is TGTGCCAGCAGCCCCCGGACAGGGTCCGGGAACATTCAGTACTTC. Protein product: CASSPRTGSGNIQYF. Looking up the rest from reference TRBV11-3 and TRBJ2-4 gives the full variable domain: EAGVVQSPRYKIIEKKQPVAFWCNPISGHNTLYWYLQNLGQGPELLIRYENEEAVDDSQLPKDRFSAERLKGVDSTLKIQPAELGDSAVYLCASSPRTGSGNIQYFGAGTRLSVL.

The rearrangement joins TRBV27 to TRBJ1-3, with 11 bases lining up with TRBD1. The CDR3 runs to 15 residues. With V trimmed by 0 bases and J by 7 bases, 2 bases remained unmatched. CDR1 MNHEY and CDR2 SMNVEV come from the germline V gene (reference sequence). This CDR3 reads CASSLSGQGGNTIYF. CDR3 DNA: TGTGCCAGCAGTTTATCGGGACAGGGGGGGAACACCATATATTTT.

The chain recombines TRBV6-5 with TRBJ2-5; TRBD2 matches at 13 bases. In germline, CDR1 is MNHEY, CDR2 SVGAGI. This CDR3 is built from 15 residues. With V trimmed by 9 bases and J by 1 base, 5 bases remained unmatched. The DNA for the CDR3 is TGTGCCAGTTCCACTAGCGGGGGGGCCCAAGAGACCCAGTACTTC. Its protein is CASSTSGGAQETQYF.

The chain links TRBV7-2 to TRBJ1-2; D gene unclear. The CDR3 consists of 13 residues. The V gene's germline CDR1 is SGHTA and CDR2 FQGNSA. V dropped 1 base and J dropped 3 bases, with 6 bases sitting between them. Written as DNA, the CDR3 is TGTGCCAGCAGCTTAGGAGGTTACTATGGCTACACCTTC. This translates into CASSLGGYYGYTF.

The chain links TRBV6-6 to TRBJ2-1, with 10 positions matching TRBD2. This CDR3 has 15 amino acids. Germline-derived CDR1 and CDR2 are MNHNY and SVGAGI (reference sequence). With V trimmed by 7 bases and J by 9 bases, 12 bases remained unmatched. The CDR3 is CASMERLAGGCEQFF. CDR3 coding DNA: TGTGCCAGCATGGAACGGTTAGCGGGGGGCTGTGAGCAGTTCTTC.

The chain uses TRBV6-5 and TRBJ1-1, with D unclear. The germline V gene has CDR1 MNHEY and CDR2 SVGAGI. V was cut by 6 bases and J by 1 base, with 12 bases left in between. CDR3 length equals 14 residues. The CDR3 nucleotides read TGTGCCAGCAGCCCCGGCGGGTGGAACACTGAAGCTTTCTTT. Translation: CASSPGGWNTEAFF.

As regards this clone: A read error may produce the germline difference seen at one junction end. The rearrangement joins TRBV9 to TRBJ1-2, with D perhaps matching TRBD1 (5 bases). The CDR3 runs to 11 residues. Germline V gives CDR1 SGDLS, CDR2 YYNGEE. The CDR3 nucleotides are TGTGCCAGCAGCGTAGCGGGGGAGATAGCCTTC. Translation: CASSVAGEIAF.

This chain links TRBV9 with TRBJ1-1; D is uncertain. There are 13 residues in the CDR3. The germline V gene encodes CDR1 SGDLS and CDR2 YYNGEE. V was cut by 0 bases and J by 6 bases, with 9 bases left in between. The CDR3 DNA reads TGTGCCAGCAGCGTAGACAGCCGATCTGAAGCTTTCTTT. Translating gives CASSVDSRSEAFF.

The V call is TRBV11-2, the J call TRBJ2-7, with TRBD1 matching 9 bases. The ends lost 9 bases at V and 1 base at J; junction bases unmatched: 4. Germline lookup yields CDR1 SGHAT and CDR2 FQNNGV. This CDR3 comprises 13 residues. In nucleotides, the CDR3 is TGTGCCAGTACAGGGGGCTTGTCCTACGAGCAGTACTTC. Amino acid sequence: CASTGGLSYEQYF.

This rearrangement joins TRBV7-9 to TRBJ1-2; D is undetermined. V was pared by 5 bases and J by 0 bases, with 16 bases between. This CDR3 spans 16 amino acids. Germline V gene sequence: CDR1 SEHNR, CDR2 FQNEAQ (reference sequence). The CDR3 DNA reads TGTGCCAGCAGCAGCAGCATACGGGGATCTAACTATGGCTACACCTTC. Translated, it gives CASSSSIRGSNYGYTF.

This clone appeared a single time. The rearrangement joins TRBV7-8 to TRBJ1-1, with 9 bases aligning to TRBD1. V was pared by 4 bases and J by 4 bases, with 4 bases of the junction left unmatched. The V gene's germline CDR1 is SGHVS and CDR2 FQNEAQ. The CDR3 length is 14 residues. The CDR3 protein is CASSSGQGFTEAFF. DNA of the CDR3: TGTGCCAGCAGCTCAGGACAGGGGTTCACTGAAGCTTTCTTT.

This chain links TRBV30 with TRBJ1-4; tentative D call: TRBD1 (5 bases). Germline assignment: CDR1 GTSNPN and CDR2 SVGIG (reference sequence). The CDR3 extends over 15 amino acids. V dropped 4 bases and J dropped 3 bases, with 15 bases sitting between them. The CDR3 protein is CAWKSPGRSNEKLFF. As DNA, the CDR3 is TGTGCCTGGAAGTCTCCGGGACGGTCTAATGAAAAACTGTTTTTT. Full variable domain (missing parts from reference TRBV30 and TRBJ1-4): SQTIHQWPATLVQPVGSPLSLECTVEGTSNPNLYWYRQAAGRGLQLLFYSVGIGQISSEVPQNLSASRPQDRQFILSSKKLLLSDSGFYLCAWKSPGRSNEKLFFGSGTQLSVL.